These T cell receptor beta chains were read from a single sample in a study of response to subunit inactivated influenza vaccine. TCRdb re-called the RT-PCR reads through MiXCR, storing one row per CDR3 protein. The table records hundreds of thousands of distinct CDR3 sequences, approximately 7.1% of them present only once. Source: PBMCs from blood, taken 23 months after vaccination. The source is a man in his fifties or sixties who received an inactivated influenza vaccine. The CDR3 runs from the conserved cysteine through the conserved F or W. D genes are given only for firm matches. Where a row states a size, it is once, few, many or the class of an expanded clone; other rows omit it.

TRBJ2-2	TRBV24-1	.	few	CATSQTGNTGELFF	TGTGCCACCAGCCAGACAGGGAACACCGGGGAGCTGTTTTTT
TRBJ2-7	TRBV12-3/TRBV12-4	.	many	CASSDRGAGEQYF	TGTGCCAGCAGTGATAGGGGTGCCGGGGAGCAGTACTTC
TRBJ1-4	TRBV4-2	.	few	CASSQGGAGATNEKLFF	TGTGCCAGCAGCCAAGGAGGAGCGGGGGCAACTAATGAAAAACTGTTTTTT
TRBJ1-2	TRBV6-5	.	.	CASSYPLEVGGYTF	TGTGCCAGCAGTTACCCCCTTGAGGTTGGAGGCTACACCTTC
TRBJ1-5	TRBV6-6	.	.	CASKQGYQPQHF	TGTGCCAGCAAACAGGGTTATCAGCCCCAGCATTTT
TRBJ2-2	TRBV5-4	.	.	CASSLRGTTTGELFF	TGTGCCAGCAGCTTGAGGGGTACTACCACCGGGGAGCTGTTTTTT
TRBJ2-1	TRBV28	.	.	CASSFQTYNEQFF	TGTGCCAGCAGTTTCCAGACCTACAATGAGCAGTTCTTC
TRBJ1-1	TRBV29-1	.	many	CSLSRTVNTEAFF	TGCAGCCTATCCAGGACAGTGAACACTGAAGCTTTCTTT
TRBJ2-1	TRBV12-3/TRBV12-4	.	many	CASSYGRVMGEQFF	TGTGCCAGCAGTTATGGCAGGGTTATGGGTGAGCAGTTCTTC
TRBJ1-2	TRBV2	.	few	CASRADPRGGYTF	TGTGCCAGCAGAGCTGATCCTCGGGGAGGCTACACCTTC
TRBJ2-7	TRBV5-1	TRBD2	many	CASSLGTSGTYEQYF	TGCGCCAGCAGCTTGGGGACTAGCGGGACCTACGAGCAGTACTTC
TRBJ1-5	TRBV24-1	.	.	CATSDYNNRHQHF	TGTGCCACCAGTGATTACAATAACCGGCACCAGCATTTT
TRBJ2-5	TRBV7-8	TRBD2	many	CASSLGTSGGPYQETQYF	TGTGCCAGCAGCTTAGGGACTAGCGGGGGTCCGTACCAAGAGACCCAGTACTTC
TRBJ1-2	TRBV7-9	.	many	CASSLKGRGYTF	TGTGCCAGCAGCTTGAAGGGGCGAGGCTACACCTTC
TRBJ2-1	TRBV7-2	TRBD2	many	CASSLGLAGLLDEQFF	TGTGCCAGCAGCTTAGGGCTAGCGGGACTTCTCGATGAGCAGTTCTTC
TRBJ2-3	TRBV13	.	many	CASSPRPSTDTQYF	TGTGCCAGCAGCCCCAGACCCAGCACAGATACGCAGTATTTT
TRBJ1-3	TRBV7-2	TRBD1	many	CASSWGQHSGNTIYF	TGTGCCAGCAGCTGGGGACAGCACTCTGGAAACACCATATATTTT
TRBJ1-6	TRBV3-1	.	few	CASSQESSPLHF	TGTGCCAGCAGCCAAGAGTCTTCACCCCTCCACTTT
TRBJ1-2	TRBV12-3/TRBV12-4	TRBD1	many	CASSAGQAYGYTF	TGTGCCAGCAGTGCCGGACAGGCCTATGGCTACACCTTC
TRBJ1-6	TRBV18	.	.	CASSLAGDNSPLHF	TGTGCCAGCTCCCTCGCCGGAGATAATTCACCCCTCCACTTT
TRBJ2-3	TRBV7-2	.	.	CASSPEIGTQYF	TGTGCCAGCAGCCCAGAAATTGGTACGCAGTATTTT
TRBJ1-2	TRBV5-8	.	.	CASTSWQPYGYTF	TGTGCCAGCACTTCCTGGCAGCCTTATGGCTACACCTTC
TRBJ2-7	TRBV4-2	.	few	CASSQGASVSYEQYF	TGTGCCAGCAGCCAAGGGGCTAGCGTCTCCTACGAGCAGTACTTC
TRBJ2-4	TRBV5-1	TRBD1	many	CASSVRTGRAKNIQYF	TGCGCCAGCAGTGTTAGGACAGGGCGGGCCAAAAACATTCAGTACTTC
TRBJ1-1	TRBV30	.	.	CAWSLGQRNTEAFF	TGTGCCTGGAGCTTAGGACAGAGGAACACTGAAGCTTTCTTT
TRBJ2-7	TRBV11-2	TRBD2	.	CASSLRRSGSSYEQYF	TGTGCCAGCAGCTTAAGAAGGAGCGGGAGCTCCTACGAGCAGTACTTC
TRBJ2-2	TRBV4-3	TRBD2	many	CASSQGIGGRATGELFF	TGCGCCAGCAGCCAAGGAATCGGGGGGAGGGCCACCGGGGAGCTGTTTTTT
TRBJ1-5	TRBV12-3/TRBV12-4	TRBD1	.	CASSGDSGGFDQPQHF	TGTGCCAGCAGTGGAGATTCAGGGGGCTTTGATCAGCCCCAGCATTTT
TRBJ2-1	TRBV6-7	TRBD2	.	CASVTDGGGYNEQFF	TGTGCCAGCGTAACGGACGGCGGGGGCTACAATGAGCAGTTCTTC
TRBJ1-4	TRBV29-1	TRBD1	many	CSVPGQGRGEKLFF	TGCAGCGTCCCGGGACAGGGGCGCGGGGAAAAACTGTTTTTT
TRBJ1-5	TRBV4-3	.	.	CASSQESNQPQHF	TGCGCCAGCAGCCAAGAAAGCAATCAGCCCCAGCATTTT
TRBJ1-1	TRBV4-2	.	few	CASSQERGSTEAFF	TGTGCCAGCAGCCAAGAGCGGGGGAGCACTGAAGCTTTCTTT
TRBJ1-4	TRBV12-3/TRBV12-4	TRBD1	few	CASQDRGNEKLFF	TGTGCCAGCCAGGACAGGGGAAATGAAAAACTGTTTTTT
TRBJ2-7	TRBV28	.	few	CASSLGSARPGEQYF	TGTGCCAGCAGTTTGGGGTCCGCTCGGCCTGGGGAGCAGTACTTC
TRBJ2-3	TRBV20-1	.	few	CSAREGTVSTDTQYF	TGCAGTGCTAGAGAAGGGACTGTTAGCACAGATACGCAGTATTTT
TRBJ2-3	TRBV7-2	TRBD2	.	CASSLYLAGAGADTQYF	TGTGCCAGCAGCTTATACCTAGCGGGCGCCGGCGCAGATACGCAGTATTTT
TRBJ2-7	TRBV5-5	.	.	CASSSPGHSYEQYF	TGTGCCAGCAGCAGCCCGGGGCACTCCTACGAGCAGTACTTC
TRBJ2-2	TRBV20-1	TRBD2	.	CSAWGTSGRGSTGELFF	TGCAGTGCTTGGGGGACTAGCGGGAGGGGGAGCACCGGGGAGCTGTTTTTT
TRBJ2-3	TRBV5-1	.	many	CASSLAKTFGDTQYF	TGCGCCAGCAGCTTGGCTAAAACATTTGGAGATACGCAGTATTTT
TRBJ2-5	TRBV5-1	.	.	CASSRYTGSQETQYF	TGCGCCAGCAGCCGTTATACAGGGAGCCAAGAGACCCAGTACTTC
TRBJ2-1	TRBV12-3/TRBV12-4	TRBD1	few	CASSKTGGIYNEQFF	TGTGCCAGCAGTAAGACAGGGGGGATCTACAATGAGCAGTTCTTC
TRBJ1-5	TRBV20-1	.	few	CSAWRAYSNQPQHF	TGCAGTGCGTGGCGGGCTTATAGCAATCAGCCCCAGCATTTT
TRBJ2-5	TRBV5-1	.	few	CASSLGTGFLETQYF	.
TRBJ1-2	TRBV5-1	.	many	CASSLESAGYGYTF	TGCGCCAGCAGCTTGGAGTCAGCAGGCTATGGCTACACCTTC
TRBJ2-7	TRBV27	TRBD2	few	CASSLASSGGVHEQYF	TGTGCCAGCAGTTTAGCGTCTAGCGGGGGGGTCCACGAGCAGTACTTC